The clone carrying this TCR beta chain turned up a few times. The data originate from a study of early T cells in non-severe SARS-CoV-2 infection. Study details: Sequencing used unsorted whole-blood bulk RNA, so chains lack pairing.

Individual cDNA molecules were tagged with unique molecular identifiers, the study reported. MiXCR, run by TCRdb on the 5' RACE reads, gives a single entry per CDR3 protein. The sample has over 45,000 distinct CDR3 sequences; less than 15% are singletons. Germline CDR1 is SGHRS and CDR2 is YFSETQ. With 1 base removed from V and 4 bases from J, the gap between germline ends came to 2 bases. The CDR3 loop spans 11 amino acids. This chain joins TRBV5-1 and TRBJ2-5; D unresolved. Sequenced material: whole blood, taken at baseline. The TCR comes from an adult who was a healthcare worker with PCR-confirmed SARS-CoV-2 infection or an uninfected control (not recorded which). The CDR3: CASSLSETQYF. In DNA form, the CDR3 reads TGCGCCAGCAGCTTGTCAGAGACCCAGTACTTC.